These T cell receptor beta chains were read from a single sample in a study of spatial heterogeneity in lung cancer. Each CDR3 protein is one row after TCRdb ran MiXCR on the 5' RACE reads. This sample yields some 2,400 distinct CDR3 sequences, of which less than 7.5% are seen a single time; 8% to 10% belongs to the top ten. The source was lung tumor tissue, collected at surgery. The receptors derive from a female donor with early-stage non-small cell lung cancer. CDR3s include the opening cysteine and the closing phenylalanine or tryptophan. Clone size is given for some rows only: seen once, a few or many times, or a class if the clone is expanded.

TRBV12-3/TRBV12-4	TRBJ1-1	medium-sized	CASSFGGNTEAFF
TRBV18	TRBJ2-7	large	CASSLSAGTTGGVVDEQYF
TRBV20-1	TRBJ1-1	medium-sized	CSARDPKKGNTEAFF
TRBV12-3/TRBV12-4	TRBJ2-3	many	CASSSAGTLRTDTQYF
TRBV7-2	TRBJ2-6	medium-sized	CASSVTETPSGANVLTF
TRBV3-1	TRBJ2-2	many	CASSPRQGRAGELFF
TRBV12-3/TRBV12-4	TRBJ2-1	medium-sized	CASSLPIGASRYNEQFF
TRBV20-1	TRBJ2-7	medium-sized	CSAYEGRQSSEEQYF
TRBV5-1	TRBJ2-3	medium-sized	CASSLVSGADTDTQYF
TRBV30	TRBJ2-6	medium-sized	CAWNRRSGANVLTF
TRBV12-3/TRBV12-4	TRBJ2-1	medium-sized	CASRTRVNNEQFF
TRBV5-4	TRBJ1-2	medium-sized	CASSLEQGNYGYTF
TRBV30	TRBJ2-2	medium-sized	CAWSSSGGELFF
TRBV30	TRBJ1-6	medium-sized	CAWSIDSPLHF
TRBV11-2	TRBJ1-4	medium-sized	CASSRGTVLNEKLFF
TRBV7-9	TRBJ2-7	-	CASSLALPSSNEQYF
TRBV7-9	TRBJ2-3	many	CASSIRGAYTDTQYF
TRBV6-1	TRBJ2-1	many	CASTRDDNEQFF
TRBV5-1	TRBJ1-4	-	CASKETSRPEKLFF
TRBV15	TRBJ2-3	medium-sized	CATSDPAAGVGGDTQYF
TRBV6-2/TRBV6-3	TRBJ1-4	medium-sized	CASSSPPGLPNEILFF
TRBV4-3	TRBJ2-7	-	CASSQGRGDSGQYF
TRBV20-1	TRBJ2-3	medium-sized	CSAGQVSDTQYF
TRBV11-2	TRBJ2-1	medium-sized	CASGWGRGAQEQFF
TRBV29-1	TRBJ1-4	medium-sized	CSVLVGPGQRNEKLFF
TRBV14	TRBJ2-5	-	CASSQDRKGIAGGETQYF
TRBV25-1	TRBJ1-2	large	CASSDRGNYGYTF
TRBV7-3	TRBJ2-2	few	CASSPEGTGELFF
TRBV6-2/TRBV6-3	TRBJ1-1	medium-sized	CASRTWDTEAFF